The following is a TCR beta chain sequence with its context. Its antigen remains unknown. All of the isolated RNA was reverse transcribed, so expressed TCRB transcripts were sequenced. Roughly 3.57 million reads on average were seen across naive, central memory and regulatory T cell samples. Sequencing used immunoSEQ multiplex PCR; TCRdb keeps in-frame clones, though not all of them. The sample records roughly 400,000 clones, around a tenth being singletons. Germline CDR1 is SQVTM and CDR2 is ANQGSEA. This CDR3 has 14 residues. V was clipped by 4 bases and J by 1 base; unmatched bases: 4. The data stem from a study of beta chain features in type 1 diabetes. Across the study: Across the samples, approximately 110,000,000 sorted cells were examined in total.

General study results and limits: Whether HLA type affects TCRB rearrangement stayed undetermined in the present work. Researchers report that Type 1 diabetes patients had moderately but significantly shorter TCRB CDR3s across all four CD4+ subsets. The naive, central memory and Treg TCRB repertoires showed an apparent similarity that was greater among patients than among healthy donors.

The V gene is TRBV29-1, the J gene TRBJ2-3; 8 bases agree with TRBD2. This clonotype was obtained from a man younger than 45 with type 1 diabetes. Sequences were obtained from central memory CD4+ T cells from blood. CDR3 coding DNA: TGCAGCGTTGGTGACGGGAGGGGCACAGATACGCAGTATTTT. It specifies CSVGDGRGTDTQYF.